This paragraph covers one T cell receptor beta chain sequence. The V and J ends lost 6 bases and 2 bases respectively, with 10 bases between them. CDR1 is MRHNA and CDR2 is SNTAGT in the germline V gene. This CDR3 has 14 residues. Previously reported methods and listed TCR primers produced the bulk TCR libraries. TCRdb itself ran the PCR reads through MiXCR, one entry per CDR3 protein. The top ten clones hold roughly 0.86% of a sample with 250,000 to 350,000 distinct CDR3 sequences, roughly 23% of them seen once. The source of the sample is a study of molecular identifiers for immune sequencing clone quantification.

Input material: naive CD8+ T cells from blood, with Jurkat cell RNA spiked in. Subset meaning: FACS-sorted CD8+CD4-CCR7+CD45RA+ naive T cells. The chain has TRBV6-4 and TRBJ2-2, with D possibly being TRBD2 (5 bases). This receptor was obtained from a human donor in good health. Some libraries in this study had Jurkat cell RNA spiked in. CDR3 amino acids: CASRSGYNTGELFF. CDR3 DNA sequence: TGTGCCAGCAGAAGCGGTTATAACACCGGGGAGCTGTTTTTT.